This TCR beta chain was obtained from a study of blood T cell repertoires in COVID-19. Study-wide context: PBMCs, B-cell-depleted T cells, or T cells provided the cDNA or gDNA that made up the material.

Authors' data handling: Researchers report that nucleated cell counts were estimated from reference gene primer amplification. Assay used: immunoSEQ multiplex PCR; TCRdb lists only in-frame clones, some missing. V and J calls plus clone size are reproduced from that table; the DNA served to infer D and trimming. Of about 210,000 clones in the sample, 84% were seen once. Germline loops: CDR1 SGHTA, CDR2 FQGNSA. The ends were cut back, 5 bases at V and 0 bases at J, with 11 bases in the middle. The CDR3 has 15 residues. Sequences were obtained from peripheral blood. This TCR derives from a man aged 50 to 59 with active or convalescent COVID-19. This chain links TRBV7-2 with TRBJ2-4; D gene unclear. This chain's CDR3 is CASSPPPEAKNIQYF. CDR3 nucleotide sequence: TGTGCCAGCAGCCCACCCCCAGAAGCCAAAAACATTCAGTACTTC.